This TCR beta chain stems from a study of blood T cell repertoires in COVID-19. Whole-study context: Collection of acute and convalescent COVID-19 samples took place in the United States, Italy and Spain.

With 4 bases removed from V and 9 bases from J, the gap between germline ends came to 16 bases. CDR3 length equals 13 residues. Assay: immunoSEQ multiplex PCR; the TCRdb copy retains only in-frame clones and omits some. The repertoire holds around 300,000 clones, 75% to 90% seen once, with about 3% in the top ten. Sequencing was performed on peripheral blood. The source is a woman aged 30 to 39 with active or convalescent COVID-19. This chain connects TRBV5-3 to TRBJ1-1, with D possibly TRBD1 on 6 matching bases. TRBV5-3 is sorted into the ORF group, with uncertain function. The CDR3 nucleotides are TGTGCCAGAAGCCAGAAACAGGGAAGGAAAGCTTTCTTT. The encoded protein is CARSQKQGRKAFF.